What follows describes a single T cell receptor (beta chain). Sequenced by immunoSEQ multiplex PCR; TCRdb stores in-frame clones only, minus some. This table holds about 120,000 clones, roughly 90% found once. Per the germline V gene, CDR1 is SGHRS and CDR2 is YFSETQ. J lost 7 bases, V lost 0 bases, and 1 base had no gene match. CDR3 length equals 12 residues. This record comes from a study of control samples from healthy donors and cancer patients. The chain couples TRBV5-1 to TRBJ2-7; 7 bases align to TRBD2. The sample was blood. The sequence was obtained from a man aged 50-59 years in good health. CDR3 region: CASSLGGGEQYF. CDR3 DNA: TGCGCCAGCAGCTTGGGCGGGGGAGAGCAGTACTTC.